This T cell receptor (beta chain) was captured in a study of regulatory T cells in long-lasting Graves disease. As regards this clonotype: Its antigen is still unknown.

Time point indicated: newly diagnosed GD, antithyroid drugs for less than 3 months. RNA from PBMCs was the source of the TCR library. A roughly 8.6-milliliter sample of peripheral blood was drawn into EDTA tubes. Looked up from germline, CDR1 is SGHDT and CDR2 is YYEEEE. The CDR3 is 15 residues long. Trimming removed 7 bases from V and 4 bases from J; junction bases left unmatched: 11. Overall study findings and caveats: Favoring TRBV28, TRBJ1-2 and TRBJ2-5 was a feature seen in persistent disease.

Construction of TCR beta libraries relied on iRepertoire HTBI primers and on Arm-PCR targeting CDR3 regions. One entry per CDR3 protein results from TCRdb running MiXCR on the multiplex PCR reads. The sample yields a few hundred thousand distinct CDR3 sequences, 15% to 20% seen once. This sample also appeared in a second study, on T cells in Graves' hyperthyroidism and ophthalmopathy. That study reports: The TCR CDR3 first-round RT-PCR relied on the HTBI primer set.

Sequencing was performed on peripheral blood mononuclear cells (PBMCs), taken at new diagnosis, from a patient treated with antithyroid drugs. V and J are TRBV5-6 and TRBJ2-1; 7 bases are shared with TRBD2. The clonotype was recovered from a woman aged 18-35 years with Graves disease. The DNA for the CDR3 is TGTGCCAGCGGCTCACGGGAGGAGGCTTACAATGAGCAGTTCTTC. Translating gives CASGSREEAYNEQFF. The variable domain in full, completed from reference TRBV5-6 and TRBJ2-1, reads DAGVTQSPTHLIKTRGQQVTLRCSPKSGHDTVSWYQQALGQGPQFIFQYYEEEERQRGNFPDRFSGHQFPNYSSELNVNALLLGDSALYLCASGSREEAYNEQFFGPGTRLTVL.